Presented here are 30 T cell receptor beta chains from one specimen sequenced in a study of identical twins. MiXCR was run by TCRdb on the 5' RACE reads, yielding one entry per CDR3 protein. The sample has about 520,000 distinct CDR3 sequences, 22% seen once. These data were likewise used in another study, on T cells expressing NK-cell markers.

The sample taken for sequencing was CD4+ T cells sorted from blood. Receptors were obtained from a young woman in good health.

CDR3 loop: CSARDPGQGTETQYF. The DNA for the CDR3 is TGCAGTGCTAGAGATCCTGGACAGGGTACAGAGACCCAGTACTTC. This chain connects TRBV20-1 to TRBJ2-5; 8 nucleotides line up with TRBD1. Germline V CDR1 and CDR2: DFQATT, SNEGSKA (reference sequence). CDR3 length: 15 amino acids. V shed 0 bases and J 4 bases; nucleotides not matched to a gene: 7.

This chain joins TRBV5-1 and TRBJ2-7; D not certain. The CDR3 consists of 15 residues. Germline CDR1 and CDR2: SGHRS and YFSETQ. Trimming removed 1 base at V and 6 bases at J, with 17 bases between. CDR3 DNA: TGCGCCAGCAGCTTGATGGGGATAACGGAAGCCGAGCAGTACTTC. Amino acid sequence: CASSLMGITEAEQYF.

The table lists this clonotype with a few counts. This chain uses TRBV10-3 with TRBJ2-3; D remains unclear. Trimming shortened V by 10 bases and J by 0 bases, and 11 bases separated the two germline ends. Germline values: CDR1 ENHRY, CDR2 SYGVKD. The CDR3 sequence is 13 residues long. DNA for the CDR3: TGTGCCACCCATCTTTCTAGCACAGATACGCAGTATTTT. Encoded protein: CATHLSSTDTQYF.

The V and J genes are TRBV7-2 and TRBJ2-5; TRBD1 matches at 10 bases. The CDR3 extends over 12 amino acids. Germline-derived CDR1 and CDR2 are SGHTA and FQGNSA. The trim removed 4 bases at V and 10 bases at J, leaving 3 bases unmatched. The CDR3 loop reads CASSSTGGGQYF. DNA of the CDR3: TGTGCCAGCAGCTCGACAGGGGGCGGCCAGTACTTC.

The chain uses TRBV19 and TRBJ2-2; 9 nucleotides line up with TRBD2. Germline V gives CDR1 LNHDA, CDR2 SQIVND (reference sequence). Unmatched junction bases numbered 8, after V lost 4 bases and J lost 5 bases. The CDR3 is 16 amino acids. Here the CDR3 reads CASSTRPSGITGELFF. In DNA form, the CDR3 reads TGTGCCAGTAGTACCAGGCCTAGCGGGATTACCGGGGAGCTGTTTTTT.

This clonotype was counted ten times or more. The chain recombines TRBV12-3 or TRBV12-4 with TRBJ2-7, with 9 bases aligning to TRBD1. The junction had 7 bases not matched to a gene; V was cut back by 5 bases and J by 5 bases. This CDR3 region has 14 residues. CDR3: CASSHRDRDNEQYF. The DNA of the CDR3 is TGTGCCAGCAGTCACCGGGACAGGGATAACGAGCAGTACTTC.

This clonotype has more than one count but fewer than ten. A read error may account for a junction end that differs from germline. The rearrangement joins TRBV7-7 to TRBJ2-2; a weak D match, TRBD2 (6 bases). CDR1 is SSHAT, CDR2 FNYEAQ, per germline (reference sequence). The length of the CDR3 is 15 residues. The CDR3: CASSPITGGTGELFF. In DNA, the CDR3 is TGTGCTAGCAGCCCAATTACCGGGGGCACCGGGGAGCTGTTTTTT.

The rearrangement joins TRBV5-1 to TRBJ2-2, with no clear D. Germline V gene data show CDR1 as SGHRS and CDR2 as YFSETQ. The CDR3 runs 16 residues. The germline V and J ends were trimmed by 0 bases and 2 bases, with 11 bases remaining between them. CDR3 DNA: TGCGCCAGCAGCTTGGCCGCGACTTCCAACACCGGGGAGCTGTTTTTT. Translated, it gives CASSLAATSNTGELFF.

This clonotype has only a few counts. The rearrangement uses TRBV6-2 or TRBV6-3 and TRBJ2-7, with D perhaps given as TRBD1 or TRBD2 (5 bases each). V was pared by 0 bases and J by 6 bases, with 15 bases between. CDR1 is MNHEY, CDR2 SVGEGT, per germline. The CDR3 consists of 15 residues. CDR3 nucleotide sequence: TGTGCCAGCAGTTACTCGCCCAGGTCGGGGCGCGAGCAGTACTTC. It specifies CASSYSPRSGREQYF.

The chain combines TRBV7-7 with TRBJ2-5; 9 bases map to TRBD1. The germline V gene encodes CDR1 SSHAT and CDR2 FNYEAQ (reference sequence). The CDR3 extends over 13 amino acids. Trimming removed 4 bases from V and 5 bases from J; junction bases left unmatched: 2. The CDR3: CASSSDRGETQYF. The CDR3 bases are TGTGCCAGCAGCTCGGACAGGGGTGAGACCCAGTACTTC.

The chain joins TRBV29-1 to TRBJ2-7; 9 nucleotides match TRBD1. The junction had 9 bases not matched to a gene; V was cut back by 6 bases and J by 3 bases. The CDR3 loop spans 14 amino acids. From germline, CDR1 is SQVTM and CDR2 ANQGSEA. The CDR3 DNA reads TGCAGCGTGACCCGGGACAGGGCTAACTACGAGCAGTACTTC. Protein sequence: CSVTRDRANYEQYF.

This clonotype was seen only a few times. The V and J genes are TRBV7-2 and TRBJ2-1; no definite D call. V was clipped by 2 bases and J by 6 bases, with 8 bases between them. CDR1 is SGHTA and CDR2 is FQGNSA in the germline V gene. The CDR3 runs 13 residues. CDR3 nucleotide sequence: TGTGCCAGCAGCTTAAACTTACTCAATGAGCAGTTCTTC. This translates into CASSLNLLNEQFF.

This clonotype was seen more than once but under ten times. V is TRBV27 and J is TRBJ1-1, with a possible D match to TRBD1 (5 bases). Trimming shortened V by 6 bases and J by 1 base, and 9 bases separated the two germline ends. CDR3 length equals 13 residues. CDR1 MNHEY and CDR2 SMNVEV come from the germline V gene (reference sequence). The CDR3 DNA is TGTGCCAGCAGATGGGGGGGGAACACTGAAGCTTTCTTT. Its protein product is CASRWGGNTEAFF.

V gene TRBV4-3 combines with J gene TRBJ2-7, with unresolved D. V lost 0 bases and J lost 3, with 12 bases in between. The CDR3 spans 15 residues. CDR1 and CDR2 (germline): LGHNA, YSLEER. The CDR3 region is CASSQDKQIYYEQYF. CDR3 nucleotide sequence: TGCGCCAGCAGCCAAGATAAGCAGATTTACTACGAGCAGTACTTC.

This clonotype was detected only a few times. The V call is TRBV27, the J call TRBJ2-7; no firm D call. CDR1 and CDR2 from the germline V gene are MNHEY and SMNVEV (reference sequence). This CDR3 is built from 12 residues. Between the trimmed V and J ends, which lost 5 bases and 2 bases, there was a span of 7 bases. The CDR3 coding sequence is TGTGCCAGCAGTCACACTCCCTACGAGCAGTACTTC. It codes for CASSHTPYEQYF.

The V gene is TRBV6-1, the J gene TRBJ2-3; D unresolved. Looked up from germline, CDR1 is MNHNS and CDR2 is SASEGT. V lost 7 bases and J lost 2, with 10 bases in between. This CDR3 has 13 residues. DNA for the CDR3: TGTGCCAGCAACGACTGGTCCACAGATACGCAGTATTTT. Protein sequence: CASNDWSTDTQYF.

The sample holds a few counts of this clonotype. The chain has TRBV20-1 and TRBJ2-1, with TRBD2 matching over 14 bases. The V gene end was trimmed by 6 bases and the J gene end by 0 bases; junction bases not matched to a gene: 13. The CDR3 has 19 amino acids. Germline V gene sequence: CDR1 DFQATT, CDR2 SNEGSKA (reference sequence). The CDR3, as DNA: TGCAGTGCCTCCGGGACTAGCGGGGGACTAAAGAGCTCCTACAATGAGCAGTTCTTC. Its translation is CSASGTSGGLKSSYNEQFF.

This clonotype has just a few counts. V is TRBV6-1 and J is TRBJ2-3; 7 positions match TRBD1. This CDR3 has 16 residues. In germline, CDR1 is MNHNS, CDR2 SASEGT. V lost 6 bases and J lost 6; bases outside the gene matches: 15. The DNA for the CDR3 is TGTGCCAGCAGGTCTTCCGGGACAGCGAGTTGGGATACGCAGTATTTT. This sequence encodes CASRSSGTASWDTQYF.

This clonotype was counted only a few times. The chain is built from TRBV5-1 and TRBJ1-5; D remains ambiguous. Trimming shortened V by 1 base and J by 1 base, and 3 bases separated the two germline ends. This CDR3 comprises 13 residues. Germline V gene sequence: CDR1 SGHRS, CDR2 YFSETQ. The DNA of the CDR3 is TGCGCCAGCAGCTTGACCAGCAATCAGCCCCAGCATTTT. Protein product: CASSLTSNQPQHF. The full variable domain, with the rest looked up from reference TRBV5-1 and TRBJ1-5, is KAGVTQTPRYLIKTRGQQVTLSCSPISGHRSVSWYQQTPGQGLQFLFEYFSETQRNKGNFPGRFSGRQFSNSRSEMNVSTLELGDSALYLCASSLTSNQPQHFGDGTRLSIL.

The gene calls are TRBV20-1 and TRBJ1-5, with 8 nucleotides matching TRBD1. The trim removed 4 bases at V and 4 bases at J, leaving 3 bases unmatched. This CDR3 comprises 13 residues. Germline V lookup: CDR1 DFQATT, CDR2 SNEGSKA (reference sequence). CDR3 sequence reads: CSATGGTNQPQHF. DNA for the CDR3: TGCAGTGCTACAGGGGGCACGAATCAGCCCCAGCATTTT.

This CDR3 reads CATSDSRGDGYTF. The CDR3, as DNA: TGTGCCACCAGTGATTCACGGGGGGACGGCTACACCTTC. The chain carries TRBV24-1 and TRBJ1-2, with D possibly TRBD1 on 5 matching bases. Per the germline V gene, CDR1 is KGHDR and CDR2 is SFDVKD. The CDR3 is 13 amino acids. Between the trimmed V and J ends, which lost 2 bases and 8 bases, there was a span of 11 bases.

This clonotype was seen only a few times. This chain uses TRBV20-1 with TRBJ2-4, with 11 bases lining up with TRBD1. With V trimmed by 5 bases and J by 6 bases, 9 bases remained unmatched. The CDR3 spans 15 residues. Germline CDR1 reads DFQATT; CDR2 reads SNEGSKA (reference sequence). The CDR3 DNA reads TGCAGTGCTCCCCGGACAGGGGGCGCAGGAAACATTCAGTACTTC. Protein sequence: CSAPRTGGAGNIQYF.

This clonotype has a single count. This rearrangement joins TRBV7-9 to TRBJ2-1; a weak D match, TRBD2 (5 bases). CDR1 is SEHNR and CDR2 is FQNEAQ in the germline V gene (reference sequence). CDR3 size: 15 residues. The V end lost 5 bases, the J end lost 9 bases, and 20 bases lay between the germline ends. The CDR3, as DNA: TGTGCCAGCAGCCTTGGCCTAGCTCTATCCCCTGAGCAGTTCTTC. This encodes CASSLGLALSPEQFF.

This clonotype has at least ten counts. The chain joins TRBV6-5 to TRBJ2-1, with 15 bases that match TRBD2. This CDR3 has 15 amino acids. J gave up 7 bases and V 6 bases, and 4 bases lay outside the gene matches. CDR1 is MNHEY, CDR2 SVGAGI, per germline. CDR3 in amino acids: CASRGGLAGGNEQFF. CDR3 DNA sequence: TGTGCCAGCAGGGGGGGACTAGCGGGGGGTAATGAGCAGTTCTTC.

This chain links TRBV5-1 with TRBJ2-1; 14 positions match TRBD2. Germline V gives CDR1 SGHRS, CDR2 YFSETQ. Losses at the gene ends were 4 bases for V and 6 bases for J; bases not matched to a gene: 3. This CDR3 has 15 amino acids. The CDR3 sequence is CASSDGLAGGNEQFF. The CDR3 nucleotides are TGCGCCAGCAGCGACGGACTAGCGGGGGGCAATGAGCAGTTCTTC.

This chain links TRBV6-5 with TRBJ2-7; TRBD2 agrees at 7 bases. V was pared by 2 bases and J by 3 bases, with 10 bases of the junction left unmatched. The length of the CDR3 is 16 residues. CDR1 and CDR2 from the germline V gene are MNHEY and SVGAGI. The DNA for the CDR3 is TGTGCCAGCAGTTACATTTCTTCCGGGAGGCACTACGAGCAGTACTTC. Translated, it gives CASSYISSGRHYEQYF.

V gene TRBV11-3 combines with J gene TRBJ2-1; 7 bases line up with TRBD2. Germline trimming cut 2 bases from V and 0 bases from J; bases unmatched to any gene: 4. Germline CDR1 reads SGHNT; CDR2 reads YENEEA. CDR3 length: 16 residues. The DNA for the CDR3 is TGTGCCAGCAGCTTAATGCGGGGGAGCTCCTACAATGAGCAGTTCTTC. Amino acid sequence: CASSLMRGSSYNEQFF.

This sequence joins TRBV2 and TRBJ2-3; D unclear. This CDR3 is built from 16 residues. The V gene's germline CDR1 is SNHLY and CDR2 FYNNEI. V was cut by 0 bases and J by 2 bases, with 12 bases left in between. CDR3 in amino acids: CASSEANPMDTDTQYF. In DNA, the CDR3 is TGTGCCAGCAGTGAAGCGAATCCTATGGACACAGATACGCAGTATTTT.

J is TRBJ2-1 and V is TRBV20-1, with D possibly TRBD2 on 5 matching bases. The CDR3 spans 14 residues. Germline loops: CDR1 DFQATT, CDR2 SNEGSKA (reference sequence). V lost 4 bases, J lost 0 bases, and 10 bases lay in between. The CDR3 DNA is TGCAGTGCTATACGCGGGCCCTCCTACAATGAGCAGTTCTTC. This codes for CSAIRGPSYNEQFF.

The J gene is TRBJ2-7, the V gene TRBV5-6; no clear D. The germline V gene encodes CDR1 SGHDT and CDR2 YYEEEE. Between the trimmed V and J ends, which lost 2 bases and 2 bases, there was a span of 11 bases. The CDR3 has 14 residues. DNA of the CDR3: TGTGCCAGCAGCTTCCTCCGCGGAACCTACGAGCAGTACTTC. Translation gives CASSFLRGTYEQYF.